The clone carrying this T cell receptor beta chain was observed a few times. The data were obtained in a study of preoperative IRX-2 immunotherapy in early breast cancer. Treatment: preoperative locoregional IRX-2 cytokine immunotherapy. This phase Ib study tested locoregional IRX-2 cytokine immunotherapy given before surgery. Sequencing used immunoSEQ multiplex PCR; TCRdb keeps in-frame clones, though not all of them. The sample shows roughly 27,000 clones, about 77% of them seen only once. Germline CDR1 reads MNHGY; CDR2 reads SAAAGT. Trimming took 7 bases from V and 2 from J, leaving 15 bases between them. This CDR3 contains 15 residues.

The rearrangement links TRBV6-8 to TRBJ1-5; D gene ambiguous. This sequence was found in a human donor with breast cancer. Sequenced here: lymph node tissue, sampled before IRX-2 immunotherapy. CDR3 amino acids: CASIESSLGNQPQHF. CDR3 in DNA: TGTGCCAGCATAGAGTCCTCCTTGGGCAATCAGCCCCAGCATTTT.